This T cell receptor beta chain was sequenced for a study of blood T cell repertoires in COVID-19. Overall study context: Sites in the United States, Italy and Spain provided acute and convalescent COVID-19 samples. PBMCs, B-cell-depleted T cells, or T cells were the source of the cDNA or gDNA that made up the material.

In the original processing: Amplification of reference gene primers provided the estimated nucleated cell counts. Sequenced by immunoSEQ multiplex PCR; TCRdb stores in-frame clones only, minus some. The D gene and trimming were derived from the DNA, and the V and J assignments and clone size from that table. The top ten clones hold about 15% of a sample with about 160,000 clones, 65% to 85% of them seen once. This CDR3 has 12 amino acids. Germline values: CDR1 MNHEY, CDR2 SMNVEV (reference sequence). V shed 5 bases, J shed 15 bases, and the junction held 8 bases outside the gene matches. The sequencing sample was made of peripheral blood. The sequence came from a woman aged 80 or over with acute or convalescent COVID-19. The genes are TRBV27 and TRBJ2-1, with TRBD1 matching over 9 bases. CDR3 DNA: TGTGCCAGCAGTCGACAGGGGGTAAATCCGTTCTTC. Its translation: CASSRQGVNPFF.